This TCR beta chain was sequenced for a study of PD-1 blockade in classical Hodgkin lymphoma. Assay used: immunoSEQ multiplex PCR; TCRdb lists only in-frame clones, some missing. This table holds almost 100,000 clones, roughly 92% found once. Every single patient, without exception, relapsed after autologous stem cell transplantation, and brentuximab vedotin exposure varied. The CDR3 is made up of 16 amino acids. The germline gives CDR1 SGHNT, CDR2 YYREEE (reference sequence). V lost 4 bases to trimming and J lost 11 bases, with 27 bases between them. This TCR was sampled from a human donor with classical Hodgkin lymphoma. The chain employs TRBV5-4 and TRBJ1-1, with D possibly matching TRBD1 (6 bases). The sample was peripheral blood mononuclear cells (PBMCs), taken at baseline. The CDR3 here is CASSPTPDRRGQVAFF. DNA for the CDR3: TGTGCCAGCAGCCCAACACCTGACAGGCGGGGGCAGGTCGCTTTCTTT.